The TCR beta chain under discussion was sequenced for a study of long-term antiretroviral therapy in people with HIV. General observations from the study: With ART, diversity went up but was still lower than in transplant donor controls. ART adherence was not documented, and neither viral resistance nor therapy changes had any data. CDR3 length ranges were narrower in HIV repertoires than in controls.

There were no participants with HIV treated outside the United States. Germline CDR1 is MNHEY and CDR2 is SMNVEV (reference sequence). The CDR3 contains 15 residues. Trimming removed 7 bases from V and 1 base from J, with 14 bases in between. For this clone: Its antigen is undetermined.

Version v3.0 of the immunoSEQ assay ran at survey level. Using immunoSEQ multiplex PCR, the repertoire was profiled, and TCRdb retains in-frame clones only, with some absent. The sample holds over 25,000 clones; roughly 90% are singletons and the top ten take roughly 4.1%. The chain couples TRBV27 to TRBJ2-1, with D maybe TRBD2 (5 bases). Sequenced here: unsorted PBMCs, sampled 0.5 years after starting antiretroviral therapy. The sequence derives from a woman younger than 35 with HIV. The CDR3 region has the DNA TGTGCCAGCAATCTCGGGGTAGGGTCCTACAATGAGCAGTTCTTC. Translated: CASNLGVGSYNEQFF.